This T cell receptor (beta chain) was captured in a study of a mutant IDH1 vaccine in newly diagnosed glioma. Study results and caveats: It was 80% to 95% of patients that developed vaccine-induced immune responses.

Clones were sequenced by immunoSEQ multiplex PCR, and TCRdb holds only the in-frame ones, with some missing. The table lists fewer than 150,000 clones, under 90% of them singletons. Worth noting for this clone: The antigen remains unidentified.

Trimming removed 10 bases at V and 3 bases at J, with 11 bases between. CDR1 MNHNS and CDR2 SASEGT come from the germline V gene. The CDR3 is made up of 12 amino acids. Time point noted: week 11, during vaccination. Topical imiquimod accompanied each vaccine dose, which consisted of 300 ug of mutant IDH1 20-mer peptide. Tumors from donors were new WHO grade 3 or 4 IDH1-mutant astrocytomas with ATRX loss. This clonotype originated in a woman in her forties or fifties with glioma. The V call is TRBV6-1, the J call TRBJ2-3; a possible D gene is TRBD1 (5 bases). The sample here was PBMCs, taken from a glioma patient whose treatment included an IDH1 peptide vaccine. For the CDR3, the DNA is TGTGCCACCAGGGAAAGGACAGATACGCAGTATTTT. This gives the protein CATRERTDTQYF.